A selection of T cell receptor beta chains follows, all from one sample in a study of Ad26.COV2.S vaccination and SARS-CoV-2 variants. TCRdb's copy holds only in-frame clones and misses some; the assay was immunoSEQ multiplex PCR. The table includes about 420,000 clones, around 87% detected once. The sequencing here drew on peripheral blood, taken in a trial of Ad26.COV2.S vaccine versus placebo. The origin of the receptors is a person aged 18-65 years who received the Ad26.COV2.S COVID-19 vaccine or a placebo. CDR3s include the opening cysteine and the closing phenylalanine or tryptophan. Expanded clones are given a class, and other clones once, few, many or no size at all.

clone_size j_call v_call cdr3_aa
- TRBJ2-3 TRBV9 CASSPHDADTQYF
- TRBJ2-3 TRBV7-6 CASSLGQSGSTDTQYF
few TRBJ1-5 TRBV4-3 CASSQDPWTGEEQPQHF
- TRBJ2-2 TRBV18 CASSAAGGDTGELFF
- TRBJ2-1 TRBV7-9 CASSYGYNEQFF
- TRBJ1-2 TRBV27 CASSFRQGYQGYGYTF
- TRBJ1-5 TRBV28 CASSLLSNQPQHF
- TRBJ1-4 TRBV16 CASSQGQGAGKLFF
few TRBJ2-2 TRBV11-1 CASSLSGGSTGELFF
- TRBJ1-5 TRBV20-1 CSASRGGNQPQHF
few TRBJ2-7 TRBV7-2 CASSLRGQGASYEQYF
- TRBJ1-1 TRBV12-3/TRBV12-4 CASRTMGNTEAFF
few TRBJ1-5 TRBV29-1 CSVGTSGNQPQHF
- TRBJ2-3 TRBV2 CASSEGGDTQYF
- TRBJ1-1 TRBV5-1 CASSLSGLHDRSFEAFF
- TRBJ2-3 TRBV18 CASSPRVVGTDTQYF
- TRBJ2-3 TRBV30 CAWRADGGGVGTQYF
once TRBJ2-3 TRBV13 CASSLGGTADTQYF
- TRBJ1-1 TRBV4-3 CASSQDQVNTEAFF
- TRBJ1-2 TRBV28 CASSFVQTNYGYTF
- TRBJ2-7 TRBV7-9 CASSATPGIEQYF
- TRBJ1-6 TRBV6-5 CASLLRDIYSPLHF
- TRBJ2-7 TRBV4-3 CASSQDRFYEQYF
- TRBJ1-6 TRBV2 CASRASISPLHF
- TRBJ2-6 TRBV20-1 CSASVAGGYGANVLTF
- TRBJ2-2 TRBV15 CATSRNLVGVGELFF
- TRBJ2-1 TRBV6-5 CASKTQPNEQFF
- TRBJ1-5 TRBV6-7 CARRPQTGPQPQHF
- TRBJ1-1 TRBV6-2/TRBV6-3 CASSYGEVGRPNTEAFF
- TRBJ2-1 TRBV19 CASTADRTNYNEQFF
- TRBJ2-1 TRBV15 CATSRDQGTSGDNEQFF
once TRBJ1-1 TRBV7-2 CASSLRDRWAEAFF
- TRBJ2-1 TRBV25-1 CASSLQGSFNEQFF
- TRBJ1-4 TRBV6-7 CASSPGQPVRGYEVEKLFF
- TRBJ2-7 TRBV6-5 CASRGTGLGEQYF
once TRBJ2-7 TRBV6-2/TRBV6-3 CASSYSVGYEQYF
- TRBJ2-2 TRBV7-6 CASSLLPDNTGELFF